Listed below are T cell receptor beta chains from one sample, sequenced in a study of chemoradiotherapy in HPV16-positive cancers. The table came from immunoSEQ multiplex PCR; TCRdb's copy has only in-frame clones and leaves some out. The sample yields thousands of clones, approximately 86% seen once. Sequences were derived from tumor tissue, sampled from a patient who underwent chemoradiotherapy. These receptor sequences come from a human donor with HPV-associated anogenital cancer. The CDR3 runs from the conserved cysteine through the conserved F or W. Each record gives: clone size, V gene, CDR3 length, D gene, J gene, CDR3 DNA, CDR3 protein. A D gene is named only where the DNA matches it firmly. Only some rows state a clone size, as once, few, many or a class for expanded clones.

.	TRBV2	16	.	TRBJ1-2	TGTGCCAGCAGTCCAGAGTTACAGGCAACTAACTATGGCTACACCTTC	CASSPELQATNYGYTF
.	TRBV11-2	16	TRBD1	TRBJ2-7	TGTGCCAGCAGACGACCCGGACAGGGAAGTTCCTACGAGCAGTACTTC	CASRRPGQGSSYEQYF
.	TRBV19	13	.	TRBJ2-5	TGTGCCAGTCGTGAGTCTCCCCAAGAGACCCAGTACTTC	CASRESPQETQYF
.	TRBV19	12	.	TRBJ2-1	TGTGCCAGTAGTATCGGGGCGCGTGAGCAGTTCTTC	CASSIGAREQFF
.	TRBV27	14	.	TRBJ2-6	TGTGCCAGCAGACCTCACTCTGGGGCCAACGTCCTGACTTTC	CASRPHSGANVLTF
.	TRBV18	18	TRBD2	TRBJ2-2	TGTGCCAGCTCACGAGGGGTGCTAGCGGGGGCGAACACCGGGGAGCTGTTTTTT	CASSRGVLAGANTGELFF
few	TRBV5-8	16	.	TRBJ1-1	TGTGCCAGCAGCTCCCTGACCCGGGGGGTAAAAGCTGAAGCTTTCTTT	CASSSLTRGVKAEAFF
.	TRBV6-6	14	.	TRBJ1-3	TGTGCCAGCAGTTACTCGAGCTCTGGAAACACCATATATTTT	CASSYSSSGNTIYF
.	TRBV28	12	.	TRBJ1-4	TGTGCCACAGGGCTCACTAATGAAAAACTGTTTTTT	CATGLTNEKLFF
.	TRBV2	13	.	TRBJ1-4	TGTGCCAGCAGTAGGGGTCCTTCTGAAAAACTGTTTTTT	CASSRGPSEKLFF
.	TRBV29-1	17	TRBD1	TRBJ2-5	TGCAGCGTTGAAGATGGGGGGGACAGGGGTTACCAAGAGACCCAGTACTTC	CSVEDGGDRGYQETQYF
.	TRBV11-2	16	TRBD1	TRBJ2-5	TGTGCCAGCAGCTTAGTGTCAGGGGGCACGGGGGAGACCCAGTACTTC	CASSLVSGGTGETQYF
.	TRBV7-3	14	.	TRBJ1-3	TGTGCCAGCAGCTTAATACGGGGGGGAAACACCATATATTTT	CASSLIRGGNTIYF
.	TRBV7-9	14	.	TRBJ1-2	TGTGCCAGCAGCTTCGGCGGCAGGGTCGGCGGCTACACCTTC	CASSFGGRVGGYTF
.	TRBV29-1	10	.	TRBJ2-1	TGCAGCGTTGAAATAACGGGCCAGTTCTTC	CSVEITGQFF
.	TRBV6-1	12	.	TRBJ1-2	TGTGCCAGCAACGGGGATAACTATGGCTACACCTTC	CASNGDNYGYTF
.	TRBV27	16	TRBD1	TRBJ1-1	TGTGCCAGCAGTGTAGCCCCCGGGACAGGGGACACTGAAGCTTTCTTT	CASSVAPGTGDTEAFF
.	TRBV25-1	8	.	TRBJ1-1	TGTGCCAGCCTTAGGGCTTTCTTT	CASLRAFF
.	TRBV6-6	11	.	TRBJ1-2	TGTGCCAGCAGGGGGGAACACGGCTACACCTTC	CASRGEHGYTF
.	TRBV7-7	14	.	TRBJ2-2	TGTGCTAGCAGCAACAATGGGGGCACCGGGGAGCTGTTTTTT	CASSNNGGTGELFF
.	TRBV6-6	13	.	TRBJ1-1	TGTGCCAGCAGCAACAAGGCCAACACTGAAGCTTTCTTT	CASSNKANTEAFF
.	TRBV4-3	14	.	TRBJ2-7	TGCGCCAGCAGCCAATTTGGAGGAACCTACGAGCAGTACTTC	CASSQFGGTYEQYF
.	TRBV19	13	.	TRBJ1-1	TGTGCCAGTAGTATCGGACCGGGGGCTGAAGCTTTCTTT	CASSIGPGAEAFF
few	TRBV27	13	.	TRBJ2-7	TGTGCCAGCAGCCCGGTAGGAACCTACGAGCAGTACTTC	CASSPVGTYEQYF
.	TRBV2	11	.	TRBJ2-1	TGTGCCAGCAGTCCCCTCAATGAGCAGTTCTTC	CASSPLNEQFF
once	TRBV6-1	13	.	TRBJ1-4	TGTGCCAGCAGTGAACTGTTCAATGAAAAACTGTTTTTT	CASSELFNEKLFF
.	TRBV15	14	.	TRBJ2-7	TGTGCCACCAGCTTCCGTAAGGGCTCCTACGAGCAGTACTTC	CATSFRKGSYEQYF